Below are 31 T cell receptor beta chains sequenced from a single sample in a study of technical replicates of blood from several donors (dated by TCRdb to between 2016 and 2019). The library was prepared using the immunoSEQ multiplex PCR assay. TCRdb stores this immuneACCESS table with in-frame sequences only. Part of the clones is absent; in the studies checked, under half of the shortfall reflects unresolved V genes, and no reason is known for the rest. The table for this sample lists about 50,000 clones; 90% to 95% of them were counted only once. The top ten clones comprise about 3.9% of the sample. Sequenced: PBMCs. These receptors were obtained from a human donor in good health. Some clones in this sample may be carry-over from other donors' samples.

The CDR3 nucleotides are TGTGCCATCAGCGGAGGGGCGCATGAAAAACTGTTTTTT. Translated: CAISGGAHEKLFF. The rearrangement uses TRBV10-3 and TRBJ1-4; the D gene is possibly TRBD1 (5 bases). Germline V lookup: CDR1 ENHRY, CDR2 SYGVKD. Trimming shortened V by 6 bases and J by 6 bases, and 11 bases separated the two germline ends. The CDR3 consists of 13 residues.

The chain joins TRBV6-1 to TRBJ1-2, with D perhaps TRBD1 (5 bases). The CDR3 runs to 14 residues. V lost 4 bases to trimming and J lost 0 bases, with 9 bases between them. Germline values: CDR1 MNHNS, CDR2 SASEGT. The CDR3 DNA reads TGTGCCAGCAGTGTGGGACTGACTAACTATGGCTACACCTTC. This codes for CASSVGLTNYGYTF.

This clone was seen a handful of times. CDR3 protein: CASSSLAVGTGELFF. In DNA form, the CDR3 reads TGTGCCAGCAGCTCGCTAGCGGTGGGGACCGGGGAGCTGTTTTTT. The chain combines TRBV13 with TRBJ2-2; TRBD2 agrees at 7 bases. Germline-derived CDR1 and CDR2 are PRHDT and FYEKMQ (reference sequence). The CDR3 has 15 residues. After removal of 4 bases from V and 5 bases from J, the junction contained 7 bases not matched to a gene. The variable domain in full, completed from reference TRBV13 and TRBJ2-2, reads AAGVIQSPRHLIKEKRETATLKCYPIPRHDTVYWYQQGPGQDPQFLISFYEKMQSDKGSIPDRFSAQQFSDYHSELNMSSLELGDSALYFCASSSLAVGTGELFFGEGSRLTVL.

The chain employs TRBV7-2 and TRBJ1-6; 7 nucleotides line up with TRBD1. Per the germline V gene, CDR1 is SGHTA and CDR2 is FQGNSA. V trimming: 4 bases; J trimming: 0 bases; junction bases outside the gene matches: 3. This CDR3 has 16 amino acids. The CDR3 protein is CASSSGGSSYNSPLHF. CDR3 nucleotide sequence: TGTGCCAGCAGCTCAGGGGGGTCCTCCTATAATTCACCCCTCCACTTT. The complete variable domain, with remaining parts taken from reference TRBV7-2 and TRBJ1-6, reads GAGVSQSPSNKVTEKGKDVELRCDPISGHTALYWYRQSLGQGLEFLIYFQGNSAPDKSGLPSDRFSAERTGGSVSTLTIQRTQQEDSAVYLCASSSGGSSYNSPLHFGNGTRLTVT.

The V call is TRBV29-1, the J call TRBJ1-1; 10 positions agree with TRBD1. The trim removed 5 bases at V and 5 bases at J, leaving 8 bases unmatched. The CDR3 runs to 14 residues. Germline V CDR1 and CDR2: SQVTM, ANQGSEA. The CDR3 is CSVTSGTGETEAFF. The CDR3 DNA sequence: TGCAGCGTTACCTCCGGGACAGGGGAAACTGAAGCTTTCTTT.

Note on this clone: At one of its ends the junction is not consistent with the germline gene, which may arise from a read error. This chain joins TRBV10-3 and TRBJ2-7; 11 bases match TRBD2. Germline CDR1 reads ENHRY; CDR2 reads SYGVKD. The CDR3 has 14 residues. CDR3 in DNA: TGTGCCATCAGTGAGTATGGGGCTAGCGGGAGGCCACACTTC. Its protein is CAISEYGASGRPHF.

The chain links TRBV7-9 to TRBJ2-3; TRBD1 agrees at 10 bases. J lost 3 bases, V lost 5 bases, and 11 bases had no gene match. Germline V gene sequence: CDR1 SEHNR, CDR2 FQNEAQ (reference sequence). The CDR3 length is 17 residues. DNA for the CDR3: TGTGCCAGCAGCGCGCCTCGCTTGGACAGGGGGACAGATACGCAGTATTTT. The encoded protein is CASSAPRLDRGTDTQYF.

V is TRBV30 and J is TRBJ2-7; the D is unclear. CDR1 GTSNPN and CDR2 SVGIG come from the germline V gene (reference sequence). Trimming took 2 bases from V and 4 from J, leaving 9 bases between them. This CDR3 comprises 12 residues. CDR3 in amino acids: CAWSWQVYEQYF. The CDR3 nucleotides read TGTGCCTGGAGTTGGCAGGTGTACGAGCAGTACTTC.

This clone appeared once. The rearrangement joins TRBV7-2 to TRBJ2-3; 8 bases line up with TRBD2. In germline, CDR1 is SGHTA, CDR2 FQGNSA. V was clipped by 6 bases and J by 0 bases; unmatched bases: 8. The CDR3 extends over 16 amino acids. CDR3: CASRVSGGASTDTQYF. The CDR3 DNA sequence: TGTGCCAGCAGAGTGAGCGGGGGAGCAAGCACAGATACGCAGTATTTT.

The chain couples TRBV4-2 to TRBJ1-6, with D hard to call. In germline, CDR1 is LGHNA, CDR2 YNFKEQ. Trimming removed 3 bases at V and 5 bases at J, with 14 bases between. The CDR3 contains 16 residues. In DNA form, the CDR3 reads TGTGCCAGCAGCCACTTGACACCCGTAAATAATTCACCCCTCCACTTT. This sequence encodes CASSHLTPVNNSPLHF.

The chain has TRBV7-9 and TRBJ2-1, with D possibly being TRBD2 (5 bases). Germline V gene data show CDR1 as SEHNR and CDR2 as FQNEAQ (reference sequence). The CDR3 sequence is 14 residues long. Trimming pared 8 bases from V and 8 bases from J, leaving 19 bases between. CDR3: CASRDGRTLHEQFF. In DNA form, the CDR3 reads TGTGCCAGCCGGGATGGCAGGACCCTCCATGAGCAGTTCTTC.

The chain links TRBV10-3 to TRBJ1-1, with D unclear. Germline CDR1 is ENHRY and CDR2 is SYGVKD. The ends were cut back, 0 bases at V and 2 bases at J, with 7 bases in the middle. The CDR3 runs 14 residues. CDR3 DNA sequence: TGTGCCATCAGTGAGTCTGTTAAAAACACTGAAGCTTTCTTT. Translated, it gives CAISESVKNTEAFF.

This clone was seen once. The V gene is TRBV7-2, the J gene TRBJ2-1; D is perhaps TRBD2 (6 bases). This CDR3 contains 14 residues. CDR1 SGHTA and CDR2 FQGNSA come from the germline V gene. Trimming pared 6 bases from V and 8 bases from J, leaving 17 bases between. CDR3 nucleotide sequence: TGTGCCAGCAGAAAAACTCACGGGAGTGATGAGCAGTTCTTC. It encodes CASRKTHGSDEQFF. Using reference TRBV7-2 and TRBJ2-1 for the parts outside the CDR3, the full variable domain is GAGVSQSPSNKVTEKGKDVELRCDPISGHTALYWYRQSLGQGLEFLIYFQGNSAPDKSGLPSDRFSAERTGGSVSTLTIQRTQQEDSAVYLCASRKTHGSDEQFFGPGTRLTVL.

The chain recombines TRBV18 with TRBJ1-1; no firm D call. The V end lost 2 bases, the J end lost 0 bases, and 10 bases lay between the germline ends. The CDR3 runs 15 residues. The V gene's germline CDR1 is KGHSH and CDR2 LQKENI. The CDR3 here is CASSPTKQLNTEAFF. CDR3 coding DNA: TGTGCCAGCTCACCAACGAAACAGTTGAACACTGAAGCTTTCTTT.

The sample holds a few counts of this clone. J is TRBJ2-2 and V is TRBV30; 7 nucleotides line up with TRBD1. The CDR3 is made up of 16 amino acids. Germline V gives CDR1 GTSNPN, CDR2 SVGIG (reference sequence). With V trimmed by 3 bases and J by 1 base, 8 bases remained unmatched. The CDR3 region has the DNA TGTGCCTGGAGCAGACAGGGATACTTGAACACCGGGGAGCTGTTTTTT. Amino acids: CAWSRQGYLNTGELFF.

This CDR3 reads CAWSSGTGKSPLHF. Here the CDR3 DNA reads TGTGCCTGGAGCTCCGGGACAGGGAAGTCACCCCTCCACTTT. The rearrangement joins TRBV30 to TRBJ1-6; the match to TRBD1 covers 9 bases. The junction had 7 bases not matched to a gene; V was cut back by 3 bases and J by 10 bases. CDR1 is GTSNPN and CDR2 is SVGIG in the germline V gene (reference sequence). The CDR3 loop spans 14 amino acids.

As DNA, the CDR3 is TGTGCCAGCAGCAAAGGAACCAGCACTAAAGAGACCCAGTACTTC. Protein sequence: CASSKGTSTKETQYF. The J gene is TRBJ2-5, the V gene TRBV7-3; D remains unclear. The CDR3 runs 15 residues. Deletions cut 5 bases from V and 3 bases from J, with 16 bases between. Germline V lookup: CDR1 SGHTA, CDR2 FQGTGA.

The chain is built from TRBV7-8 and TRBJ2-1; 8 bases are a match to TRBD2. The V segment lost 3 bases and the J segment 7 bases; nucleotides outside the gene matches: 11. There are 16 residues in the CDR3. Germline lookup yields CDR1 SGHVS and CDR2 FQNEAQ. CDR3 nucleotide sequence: TGTGCCAGCAGCTTCCTAATAGAAGCGGGAGTTAATGAGCAGTTCTTC. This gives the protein CASSFLIEAGVNEQFF.

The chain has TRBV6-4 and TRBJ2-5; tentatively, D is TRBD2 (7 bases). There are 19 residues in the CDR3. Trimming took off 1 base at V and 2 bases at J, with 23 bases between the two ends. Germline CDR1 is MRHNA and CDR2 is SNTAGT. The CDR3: CASSDYCCGGGPVQETQYF. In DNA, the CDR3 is TGTGCCAGCAGTGACTATTGTTGTGGGGGGGGGCCCGTGCAAGAGACCCAGTACTTC.

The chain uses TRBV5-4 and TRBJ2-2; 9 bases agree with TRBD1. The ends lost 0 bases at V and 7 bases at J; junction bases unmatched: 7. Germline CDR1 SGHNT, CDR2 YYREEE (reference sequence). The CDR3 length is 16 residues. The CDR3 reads CASSLAADRGNGELFF. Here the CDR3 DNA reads TGTGCCAGCAGCTTGGCCGCGGACAGGGGTAACGGGGAGCTGTTTTTT.

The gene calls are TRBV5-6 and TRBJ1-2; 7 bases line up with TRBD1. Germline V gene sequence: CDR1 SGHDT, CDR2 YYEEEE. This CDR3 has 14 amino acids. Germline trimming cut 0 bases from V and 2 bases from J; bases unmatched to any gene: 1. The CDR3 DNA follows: TGTGCCAGCAGCTTGGACAGGGGAAACTATGGCTACACCTTC. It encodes CASSLDRGNYGYTF.

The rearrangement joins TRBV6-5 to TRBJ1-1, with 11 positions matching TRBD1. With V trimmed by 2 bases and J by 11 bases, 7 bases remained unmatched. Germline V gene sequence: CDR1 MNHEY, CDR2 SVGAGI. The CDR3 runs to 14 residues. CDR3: CASSYPGQGARAFF. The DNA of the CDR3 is TGTGCCAGCAGTTACCCAGGACAGGGGGCGAGGGCTTTCTTT.

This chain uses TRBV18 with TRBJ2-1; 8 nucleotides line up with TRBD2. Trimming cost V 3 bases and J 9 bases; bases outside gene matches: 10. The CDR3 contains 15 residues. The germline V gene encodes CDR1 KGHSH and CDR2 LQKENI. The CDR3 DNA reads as TGTGCCAGCTCACCTAAGCGGGGGCCAACAATTGAGCAGTTCTTC. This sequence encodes CASSPKRGPTIEQFF.

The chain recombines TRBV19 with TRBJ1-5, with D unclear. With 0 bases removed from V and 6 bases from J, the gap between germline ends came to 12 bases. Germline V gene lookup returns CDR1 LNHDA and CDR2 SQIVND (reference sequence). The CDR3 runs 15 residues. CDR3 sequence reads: CASSIEPGGFQPQHF. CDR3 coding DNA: TGTGCCAGTAGTATAGAACCTGGAGGGTTTCAGCCCCAGCATTTT.

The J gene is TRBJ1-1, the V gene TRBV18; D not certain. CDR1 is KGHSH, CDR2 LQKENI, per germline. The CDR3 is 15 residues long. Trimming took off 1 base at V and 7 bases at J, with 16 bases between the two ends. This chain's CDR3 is CASSPQGWGGLEAFF. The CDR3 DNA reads TGTGCCAGCTCACCACAGGGTTGGGGAGGGCTTGAAGCTTTCTTT.

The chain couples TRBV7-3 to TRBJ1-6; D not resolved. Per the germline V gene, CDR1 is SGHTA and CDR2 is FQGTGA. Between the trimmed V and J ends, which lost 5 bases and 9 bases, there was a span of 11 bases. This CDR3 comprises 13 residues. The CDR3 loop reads CASSASPLSPLHF. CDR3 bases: TGTGCCAGCAGCGCGTCGCCTCTTTCACCCCTCCACTTT.

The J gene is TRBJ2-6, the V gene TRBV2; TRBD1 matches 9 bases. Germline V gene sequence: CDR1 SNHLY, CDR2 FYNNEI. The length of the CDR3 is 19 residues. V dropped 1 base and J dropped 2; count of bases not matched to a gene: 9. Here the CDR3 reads CASSEVYTGGIAGANVLTF. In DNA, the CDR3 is TGTGCCAGCAGTGAAGTTTACACAGGGGGCATCGCTGGGGCCAACGTCCTGACTTTC.

CDR3: CASSQYSGNTGETQYF. As DNA, the CDR3 is TGTGCCAGCTCTCAATACTCCGGGAACACCGGGGAGACCCAGTACTTC. The chain uses TRBV18 and TRBJ2-5; possible D gene TRBD2, 5 bases. Germline V gene sequence: CDR1 KGHSH, CDR2 LQKENI. The germline V and J ends were trimmed by 6 bases and 5 bases, with 22 bases remaining between them. The CDR3 loop spans 16 amino acids.

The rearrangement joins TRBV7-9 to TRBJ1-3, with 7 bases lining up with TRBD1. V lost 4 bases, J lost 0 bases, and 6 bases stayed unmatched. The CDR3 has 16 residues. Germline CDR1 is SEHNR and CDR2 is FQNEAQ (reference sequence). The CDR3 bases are TGTGCCAGCAGCTACAACAGGGACAGCTCTGGAAACACCATATATTTT. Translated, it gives CASSYNRDSSGNTIYF.

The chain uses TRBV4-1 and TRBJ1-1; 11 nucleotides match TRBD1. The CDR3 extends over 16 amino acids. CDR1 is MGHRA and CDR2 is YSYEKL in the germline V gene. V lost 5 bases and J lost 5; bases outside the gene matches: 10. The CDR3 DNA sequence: TGCGCCAGCAGCGGAGCCGGGACAGGGGGAGGGACTGAAGCTTTCTTT. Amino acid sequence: CASSGAGTGGGTEAFF.

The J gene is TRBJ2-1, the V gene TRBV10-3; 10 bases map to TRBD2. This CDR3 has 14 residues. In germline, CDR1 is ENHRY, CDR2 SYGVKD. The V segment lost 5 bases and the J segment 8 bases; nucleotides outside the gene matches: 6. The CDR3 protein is CAISQRGGQDEQFF. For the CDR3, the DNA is TGTGCCATCAGTCAGCGGGGGGGCCAGGATGAGCAGTTCTTC.